The sequence of this TCR beta chain was determined in a study of blood T cell repertoires in COVID-19. Study information: Sites in the United States, Italy and Spain provided acute and convalescent COVID-19 samples. PBMCs, B-cell-depleted T cells, or T cells were the source of the cDNA or gDNA that made up the material.

The CDR3 loop spans 12 amino acids. Germline trimming cut 8 bases from V and 5 bases from J; bases unmatched to any gene: 1. The germline V gene has CDR1 SNHLY and CDR2 FYNNEI. Assay used: immunoSEQ multiplex PCR; TCRdb lists only in-frame clones, some missing. In the table there are approximately 70,000 clones, 79% of which are singletons. Sequenced sample: peripheral blood. This receptor was taken from a man in his 60s with active or convalescent COVID-19. The gene calls are TRBV2 and TRBJ2-3; 10 bases line up with TRBD2. DNA for the CDR3: TGTGCCAGCTCTAGCGGGGGAGATACGCAGTATTTT. This sequence encodes CASSSGGDTQYF.